This TCR beta chain was sequenced for a study of blood T cell repertoires in COVID-19. Study information: From T cells, B-cell-depleted T cells, or PBMCs came the material, which was cDNA or gDNA.

Unmatched junction bases numbered 12, after V lost 6 bases and J lost 2 bases. The CDR3 covers 16 residues. Per the germline V gene, CDR1 is SGHAT and CDR2 is FQDESV (reference sequence). Researchers sorted participants into cohorts using their self-reported clinical history. What the recovered Cohort 3 donors had was two negative PCRs, clearance, or symptom resolution. Original processing methods: Using reference gene primer amplification, nucleated cell counts were estimated. The data were produced by immunoSEQ multiplex PCR, yet TCRdb's version contains in-frame clones alone and is incomplete. The V and J calls and clone size come from that table; D and trimming were worked out from the DNA. This table has approximately 260,000 clones, roughly 91% appearing once.

The TCR originated in a woman aged 60-70 years who had recovered from COVID-19. Input material: PBMCs or T cells enriched from blood (not recorded which). The chain combines TRBV11-1 with TRBJ2-7; 8 nucleotides agree with TRBD2. In DNA form, the CDR3 reads TGTGCCAGCAGTTTTGCCTCGGGGGGGACAACCTACGAGCAGTACTTC. Its translation is CASSFASGGTTYEQYF. Variable domain in full (rest from reference TRBV11-1 and TRBJ2-7): EAEVAQSPRYKITEKSQAVAFWCDPISGHATLYWYRQILGQGPELLVQFQDESVVDDSQLPKDRFSAERLKGVDSTLKIQPAELGDSAMYLCASSFASGGTTYEQYFGPGTRLTVT.